Sequencing of this T cell receptor (beta chain) was carried out in a study of cytomegalovirus exposure and HLA in healthy donors. The wider study: Earlier results showed approximately 120 million unique TCR beta sequences derived from approximately 180 million T cells. Study-level results: The investigators catalogued some 160 TCR beta chains as cytomegalovirus-associated.

With respect to this clone: The antigen is not known.

Trimming removed 6 bases from V and 4 bases from J; junction bases left unmatched: 6. The CDR3 loop spans 13 amino acids. Germline CDR1 reads SNHLY; CDR2 reads FYNNEI. The PCR made use of 60 Vbeta and 13 Jbeta primers. The table came from immunoSEQ multiplex PCR; TCRdb's copy has only in-frame clones and leaves some out. The table has roughly 130,000 clones, 65% to 90% seen once. The TCR was taken from a girl between 2 and 10 years old in good health and CMV-seronegative. The genes are TRBV2 and TRBJ2-7; 7 nucleotides match TRBD1. Sequenced sample: PBMCs. The CDR3 DNA follows: TGTGCCAGCAGCAGACAGGGAACGTACGAGCAGTACTTC. Translation gives CASSRQGTYEQYF.